The clone carrying this T cell receptor beta chain occurred once. What it binds is not known. Assay used: immunoSEQ multiplex PCR; TCRdb lists only in-frame clones, some missing. Seen here are approximately 70,000 clones, around 85% observed once, and the top ten hold 0.83%. Germline V lookup: CDR1 SGHDN, CDR2 FVKESK. The CDR3 length is 17 residues. After removal of 3 bases from V and 4 bases from J, the junction contained 8 bases not matched to a gene. The data belong to a study of OX40 agonist ivuxolimab in advanced cancers. Across the whole study: Dosing consisted of intravenous ivuxolimab at 0.01 to 10 mg/kg every 2 weeks. Age averaged 60 years (range roughly 23 to 85), and less than 85% were male.

General study results and limits: Normalized expansion of T-cell clones was also low for some nonresponders.

This specimen consisted of CD4+ or CD8+ T cells sorted from blood, obtained in a trial of the OX40 agonist ivuxolimab. The chain uses TRBV14 and TRBJ1-6, with TRBD1 matching 8 bases. This TCR was recovered from an adult with an advanced solid tumor such as melanoma, head and neck, liver or kidney cancer. The CDR3 reads CASSQRTGSFYNSPLHF. The CDR3 DNA follows: TGTGCCAGCAGCCAGCGGACAGGGTCGTTTTATAATTCACCCCTCCACTTT.